These T cell receptor beta chains were read from a single sample in a study of T cells in Graves' hyperthyroidism and ophthalmopathy. Using its own MiXCR run on the multiplex PCR reads, TCRdb lists one record per CDR3 protein. The table records more than 300,000 distinct CDR3 sequences, about 15% of them present only once. Sequences were obtained from blood. All receptors derive from a young woman with Graves' hyperthyroidism that later progressed to Graves' ophthalmopathy. Each CDR3 is given with its conserved first and last residue. The D gene is left open where the match is weak. Size is stated for part of the rows, as once, few or many counts, or as a class when the clone is expanded.

many	NA	TRBJ1-1	TRBV12-3/TRBV12-4	CASSLFRGPTEAFF
many	TRBD1	TRBJ1-1	TRBV7-2	CASSRDRVVDGEAFF
few	TRBD2	TRBJ2-7	TRBV9	CASSVGLAGSYEQYF
NA	NA	TRBJ2-3	TRBV4-1	CASSQDWAVTDTQYF
many	TRBD1	TRBJ1-1	TRBV12-3/TRBV12-4	CASSFLVTTGTGAFF
few	NA	TRBJ2-2	TRBV11-3	CASSPQGVGGELFF
many	TRBD2	TRBJ2-1	TRBV12-3/TRBV12-4	CASSFPSGVGVDEQFF
NA	TRBD2	TRBJ2-7	TRBV6-9	CASSYPTSGTYEQYF
many	NA	TRBJ1-5	TRBV3-1	CASSQDLGRLGQPQHF
many	NA	TRBJ2-6	TRBV27	CASSYRAGANVLTF
many	NA	TRBJ1-4	TRBV7-2	CASSLGNEKLFF
many	TRBD1	TRBJ1-1	TRBV12-3/TRBV12-4	CASIDRDMVEAFF
many	NA	TRBJ1-1	TRBV6-1	CASTATGVQDEAFF
many	NA	TRBJ1-3	TRBV9	CASSVDSFSGNTIYF
few	TRBD1	TRBJ2-2	TRBV5-5	CASSYRGTRDTGELFF
few	NA	TRBJ2-2	TRBV15	CATNLATASNTGELFF
NA	NA	TRBJ1-2	TRBV20-1	CRGRVGASYTF
few	TRBD1	TRBJ1-1	TRBV7-9	CASSPGDRGLRNTEAFF
many	NA	TRBJ1-5	TRBV30	CAWSVQSNQPQHF
NA	NA	TRBJ1-2	TRBV24-1	CATSDPNGNSPPSYTF
many	NA	TRBJ2-5	TRBV7-9	CASSLTDAGTQYF
many	NA	TRBJ2-5	TRBV27	CASSLRPRGETQYF
many	TRBD2	TRBJ2-5	TRBV20-1	CSAHLTSGGALQRTQYF
many	NA	TRBJ2-6	TRBV6-1	CASSGGSRGAGANVLTF
many	NA	TRBJ2-1	TRBV27	CASSLEQGRLNEQFF
many	NA	TRBJ2-7	TRBV12-3/TRBV12-4	CASSPAGHYEQYF
many	NA	TRBJ2-5	TRBV28	CASSFGPRGETQYF
many	NA	TRBJ2-2	TRBV15	CATSTGVNTGELFF
few	NA	TRBJ2-3	TRBV6-2/TRBV6-3	CASSYGARDTQYF
many	TRBD1	TRBJ2-7	TRBV6-2/TRBV6-3	CASSYGGTGSYEQYF
once	NA	TRBJ1-2	TRBV12-3/TRBV12-4	CASSFRGGYTF
once	NA	TRBJ2-3	TRBV12-3/TRBV12-4	CASTVATDTQYF
many	NA	TRBJ1-6	TRBV11-2	CASSLGPGYNSPLHF
NA	NA	TRBJ1-1	TRBV19	CASKSQGQNAEAFF
many	NA	TRBJ1-5	TRBV2	CASTRLGNQPQHF
NA	NA	TRBJ2-5	TRBV7-2	CASSLATVETQYF
many	NA	TRBJ2-3	TRBV20-1	CSAREGGTDTQYF
NA	NA	TRBJ2-1	TRBV2	CASSGPLWEQFF
NA	NA	TRBJ2-7	TRBV20-1	CSARPARSGSTYELYF
many	TRBD2	TRBJ2-1	TRBV28	CASSFQTSGSTNEQFF